The 9 T cell receptor beta chains below were found in one sample sequenced in a study of OX40 agonist ivuxolimab in advanced cancers. Here immunoSEQ multiplex PCR was the method, and the copy in TCRdb shows in-frame clones only, minus some. The sample consists of about 80,000 clones, about nine tenths of them appearing once. The sample in question was CD4+ or CD8+ T cells sorted from blood, obtained in a trial of the OX40 agonist ivuxolimab. These receptor sequences come from an adult with an advanced solid tumor such as melanoma, head and neck, liver or kidney cancer.

The J gene is TRBJ2-2, the V gene TRBV28, with D perhaps TRBD1 (5 bases). This CDR3 has 14 amino acids. Deletions cut 4 bases from V and 5 bases from J, with 11 bases between. Germline CDR1 is MDHEN and CDR2 is SYDVKM. CDR3 loop: CASSSGKTTGELFF. CDR3 DNA sequence: TGTGCCAGCAGTTCAGGGAAAACTACCGGGGAGCTGTTTTTT. Looking up the rest from reference TRBV28 and TRBJ2-2 gives the full variable domain: DVKVTQSSRYLVKRTGEKVFLECVQDMDHENMFWYRQDPGLGLRLIYFSYDVKMKEKGDIPEGYSVSREKKERFSLILESASTNQTSMYLCASSSGKTTGELFFGEGSRLTVL.

The chain carries TRBV6-1 and TRBJ1-4; maybe TRBD1 (5 bases). The CDR3 is 15 residues long. Germline CDR1 and CDR2: MNHNS and SASEGT. The V and J ends lost 8 bases and 1 base respectively, with 14 bases between them. Here the CDR3 reads CASFSKGRTNEKLFF. The CDR3 DNA reads TGTGCCAGCTTCTCGAAGGGGAGAACTAATGAAAAACTGTTTTTT.

This clone was seen only once. V gene TRBV7-2 combines with J gene TRBJ2-2; weak D call: TRBD2 (5 bases). The germline V gene has CDR1 SGHTA and CDR2 FQGNSA. Trimming removed 2 bases from V and 4 bases from J, with 17 bases in between. The CDR3 has 17 amino acids. The CDR3: CASSLYVLPRGTGELFF. The CDR3 DNA is TGTGCCAGCAGCTTATATGTCCTACCTCGGGGCACCGGGGAGCTGTTTTTT.

The CDR3 bases are TGTGCCAGCAGCTTAATCAGGGACCTCAAAAACGAGCAGTACTTC. This codes for CASSLIRDLKNEQYF. The rearrangement joins TRBV7-9 to TRBJ2-7; D could derive from TRBD1 or TRBD2 (5 bases each). In germline, CDR1 is SEHNR, CDR2 FQNEAQ (reference sequence). CDR3 length: 15 amino acids. V was clipped by 2 bases and J by 5 bases, with 16 bases between them.

J is TRBJ1-1 and V is TRBV28; possible D gene TRBD1, 5 bases. The V end was cut by 6 bases, the J end by 5 bases, with 13 bases between. Germline assignment: CDR1 MDHEN and CDR2 SYDVKM. The CDR3 spans 13 residues. CDR3 amino acids: CASRGQGRTEAFF. CDR3 bases: TGTGCCAGCAGGGGGCAGGGACGGACTGAAGCTTTCTTT. Full variable domain (outside the CDR3, taken from reference TRBV28 and TRBJ1-1): DVKVTQSSRYLVKRTGEKVFLECVQDMDHENMFWYRQDPGLGLRLIYFSYDVKMKEKGDIPEGYSVSREKKERFSLILESASTNQTSMYLCASRGQGRTEAFFGQGTRLTVV.

The chain recombines TRBV5-4 with TRBJ1-6; D call uncertain. Germline loops: CDR1 SGHNT, CDR2 YYREEE (reference sequence). V was trimmed by 1 base and J by 7 bases, leaving 9 bases between them. The CDR3 is made up of 14 amino acids. The CDR3 coding sequence is TGTGCCAGCAGCTTGAGGCAGTGGAATTCACCCCTCCACTTT. It encodes CASSLRQWNSPLHF.

The chain joins TRBV13 to TRBJ2-3, with 10 bases lining up with TRBD2. This CDR3 contains 18 residues. Germline lookup yields CDR1 PRHDT and CDR2 FYEKMQ (reference sequence). J was trimmed by 2 bases and V by 4 bases; bases with no gene match: 12. The CDR3 DNA sequence: TGTGCCAGCAGCTGGTCCCAGCGGGGGGGCCGGGACACAGATACGCAGTATTTT. Its protein product is CASSWSQRGGRDTDTQYF.

V is TRBV7-9 and J is TRBJ1-2, with 9 bases lining up with TRBD1. The V and J ends lost 5 bases and 4 bases, in that order; junction bases with no gene match: 2. The CDR3 runs to 13 residues. The germline gives CDR1 SEHNR, CDR2 FQNEAQ (reference sequence). DNA of the CDR3: TGTGCCAGCAGCACGACAGGGGGCTATGGCTACACCTTC. It yields the protein CASSTTGGYGYTF.

The chain combines TRBV5-1 with TRBJ2-5, with D tentatively TRBD2 (6 bases). The CDR3 loop spans 14 amino acids. V gave up 4 bases and J gave up 4 bases, with 14 bases separating them. Germline CDR1 reads SGHRS; CDR2 reads YFSETQ. As DNA, the CDR3 is TGCGCCAGCAGCGGAGGGTCTGGGGGAGAGACCCAGTACTTC. It is translated as CASSGGSGGETQYF.